This T cell receptor (beta chain) derives from a study of cytomegalovirus exposure and HLA in healthy donors (dated 2017 in TCRdb). Regarding the research as a whole: In an earlier analysis of fewer than 750 of the donors, 276 Gb of sequence data and 90 million to 120 million unique TCR beta sequences from about 190 million T cells were reported. An early release covering 500 to 750 HLA-typed donors comprised roughly 300 gigabases of sequencing data and about 90 million unique TCR sequences. Among the 398 genotyped donors, 75% to 90% belonged to the genetic ancestry cluster associated with self-reported Caucasian donors. The aim of the study was to test whether cataloging public T cell receptors could identify signatures of past pathogen exposure. Using immunosequencing, the study profiled T cell repertoires from about 650 subjects and related those repertoires to cytomegalovirus serostatus. A separate validation cohort of roughly 130 different subjects was used in addition to the approximately 610-subject first cohort. High-throughput TCR immunosequencing, statistical association of individual TCRs with disease status, and machine learning were combined to predict cytomegalovirus infection status. A later analysis re-examined previously published TCR beta repertoires from around 670 donors and added high-resolution HLA genotyping to investigate patterns of TCR occurrence. Rather than using new phenotypic data, the later analysis identified candidate immune exposures from TCR beta sequences and from how often those sequences occurred across donors. In an earlier analysis of more than 550 of the donors, high-throughput TCR beta sequencing was used to judge whether each TCR beta V gene segment behaved as functional or pseudogenic. Donor age, sex, ethnicity and CMV serostatus were compiled alongside the repertoire data. A later genetic analysis took genome-wide SNP genotypes for about three fifths of the roughly 700 donors and used that subset as a discovery cohort. All discovery cohort repertoires had been generated using a single sequencing platform. Class I and class II HLA loci were covered by the typing at four-digit resolution. The number of donors typed differed by locus, with 629-630 for A, B, C, DRB1 and DQB1, more than 500 for DQA1, about 610 for DPA1, and roughly 450 for DPB1. Because of strong linkage in the cohort, roughly 5 DR-DQ haplotypes were treated as single units for association and clustering. Among some 400 genotyped donors of the cohort, an average of around 240,000 unique TCR beta nucleotide sequences were sequenced per donor, around 20% of them non-productive.

V drops 7 bases and J drops 7 bases, leaving 14 bases in between. The CDR3 runs 13 amino acids, cysteine and phenylalanine included. Only CDR3 DNA is held: 39 bases, read in frame from base 1. CDR1 SEHNR and CDR2 FQNEAQ are derived from the germline V gene (reference sequence). Overall study results and their limits: In the study, about 150 TCR beta chains were listed as associated with cytomegalovirus. A later genetic analysis reported fewer N-insertions in productive TCRs among donors in an Asian-associated ancestry cluster than the approximately 670-donor mean. The classifier was reported to diagnose cytomegalovirus status with high specificity and sensitivity in both the original cohort and the validation cohort. It was suggested by the authors that the approach could potentially be generalized to other disease states and immunological phenotypes. In a later analysis, 16,951 TCR beta sequences were associated with specific HLA alleles at a false discovery rate of 0.05. According to a later analysis, parvovirus B19, influenza, CMV and Epstein-Barr virus appeared linked to several top co-occurrence clusters. In a later analysis, HLA-associated TCR beta chains showed more clonal expansion and lower generation probabilities than non-associated chains that were equally common. The presence/absence analyses assumed that sequencing depth was roughly uniform across donors, and that assumption may not be true. A further reported finding was that TCR beta sequences accurately predicted the HLA-A and HLA-B alleles for most subjects in the first cohort. Strong co-occurrence of HLA alleles, especially DR and DQ, made assigning TCR associations to individual alleles difficult. In a later analysis, most CMV-associated TCR beta chains were found to appear HLA-restricted, with HLA associations seemingly driven largely by CMV exposure. Because the 87-base-pair reads could not distinguish some IMGT-functional V segments, including TRBV6-2 and TRBV6-3, those segments were excluded. HLA typing was unavailable for some donors at each locus, so association tests used only the typed subset. In this cohort, only TCR beta chains were sequenced, and detectable features were limited by the absence of alpha or paired-chain data. A group of highly shared sequence variants was considered likely to be a technical artifact of the sequencing pipeline. In an earlier analysis of 587 of the donors, most TCR beta V segments appeared in productive rearrangements about 87% or about 30% of the time, broadly matching IMGT annotations. Immune exposure information for the cohort was limited to CMV serostatus. Fewer than 20 rarely observed V segments, including chromosome 9 orphons, were excluded from the earlier analysis of approximately 500 of the donors because counts were too low. In a later analysis, the rate of TCR association differed among HLA loci, with DRB1 alleles having the most associated TCRs and HLA-C alleles having the fewest. Most TCR sequences were observed very rarely across donors, whereas some public TCRs were present in many individuals. In vitro tests confirmed that a few of the cytomegalovirus-associated TCR beta chains recognize cytomegalovirus antigens. Linkage disequilibrium might explain the correlated functional status among segregating V segments, but an unknown experimental factor could not be excluded. A later genetic analysis associated a missense DCLRE1C variant with V-gene and J-gene trimming of TCR beta chains, and an independent cohort replicated the association.

The library came from the immunoSEQ multiplex PCR assay. For the multiplex PCR, a mixture combining 60 forward primers for TCR Vbeta segments and 13 reverse primers for TCR Jbeta segments was used. Amplification of the CDR3 region of rearranged TCR beta genes was performed with a multiplex PCR assay on genomic DNA. Amplified TCR beta libraries were sequenced as 87-base-pair reads on the Illumina HiSeq System. The authors processed their data as follows. A later analysis tallied some 79 million unique TCR beta chains across the 666 repertoires, and 10 million to 11 million of those chains were shared by two or more donors. A nearest-neighbor algorithm error-corrected the raw reads and collapsed the reads into unique sequences, merging closely related sequences to remove PCR and sequencing errors. To assign V, D and J gene segments, CDR3 sequences were aligned to IMGT reference sequences. Each retained sequence needed at least a six-nucleotide match to both a V gene segment and a J gene segment. Rearrangements were called productive when the CDR3 lacked stop codons and stayed in frame with V and J; all others were non-productive. CDR3 was defined by IMGT convention, running from the second conserved V-encoded cysteine to the conserved J-encoded phenylalanine. Sequences without an unambiguous match to a single V gene segment were excluded from the earlier analysis of 450 to 650 of the donors. In an earlier analysis of 587 of the donors, V segments were called functional above 56.7% productive rearrangements and were called segregating when the between-donor standard deviation exceeded 5%. A statistical classification framework was developed to diagnose cytomegalovirus status using the catalog of TCR beta chain sequences. V and J gene assignment, in a later analysis, came from comparing TCR nucleotide sequences with IMGT/GENE-DB human TR gene sequences. A later analysis assigned CDR3 sequences and most-parsimonious VDJ recombination scenarios with the TCRdist pipeline. In a later analysis, each TCR beta chain was defined by its CDR3 amino acid sequence together with its V-gene family, and reads without a unique V-gene family were excluded. To address suspected cross-contamination and a sequencing artifact, a later analysis removed a few hundred highly shared, low-generation-probability nucleotide sequences. A later analysis calculated a clonal expansion index for each public chain from normalized within-repertoire ranks of inferred template counts. A later analysis computed generation probabilities with a VDJ recombination model fitted to out-of-frame rearrangements, and checked the results against IGoR. In a later analysis, hypergeometric tests were used to score TCR-TCR, TCR-HLA and TCR-CMV co-occurrence, with a repertoire-size bias correction applied to TCR pairs. To estimate false discovery rates, a later analysis permuted the HLA or CMV assignments 20 times. In a later analysis, co-occurring TCRs were grouped using DBSCAN, with TCRdist sequence similarity added in when clustering inside HLA-allele-positive subsets. Repertoires with fewer than 30,000 or more than 120,000 public chains, plus five repertoires with anomalous nucleotide sharing, were excluded from co-occurrence clustering. Imported from immuneACCESS, the table was reduced by TCRdb to in-frame sequences with V and J called. These copies leave out some clones; in studies compared against another copy, an unresolved V gene accounts for under half, and the cause of the remainder is not known. Clonal size and the V and J genes are those of that table, whereas D and trimming came from the DNA. The sample's table covers approximately 170,000 clones. The ten largest make up about 0.8% of the sample.

Regarding this clone: Its antigen remains unidentified.

The cohort was made up of 666 healthy bone marrow donors. Cohort members were all nominally healthy when sampled, although unrecorded immune exposures were likely present. The donor tested CMV seropositive and was one of the 289 seropositive cohort members. Every donor gave a peripheral blood sample, and the peripheral blood mononuclear cells from that sample were used for TCR beta sequencing. Genomic DNA was extracted from the blood cell samples with the Qiagen DNeasy Blood Extraction Kit. The chain employs TRBV7-9 and TRBJ2-1, with no D gene named confidently. This receptor was taken from a woman younger than 35 in good health and CMV-seropositive. The material sequenced was PBMCs. The nucleotide sequence reads as follows: TGTGCCAGCACGGTGTACCTAGGTAATGAGCAGTTCTTC. Its coded protein is CASTVYLGNEQFF.